This T cell receptor (beta chain) is from a study of blood T cells in healthy people across ages (dated by TCRdb to the mid-2010s). In the study overall: In model experiments, roughly one uniquely barcoded TCR beta cDNA molecule per two T cells was captured by template switching. The study measured age-related changes in TCR beta repertoire diversity using deep sequencing normalized with unique cDNA molecular identifiers. Donors of different ages were randomly distributed across sequencing lanes to avoid experimental bias. The study analyzed two additional independent replicas of 1 million unique cDNA reads from the same blood draw for two donors, one aged 18 to 30 and one aged 80 or older. Four age groups were formed from the donors: young (average 16 years), middle-aged (approximately 40), aged (approximately 60) and long-lived (around 82).

Library generation was performed with 5' RACE. The instrument given in TCRdb is Illumina HiSeq 2500. The second PCR ran for about 7 to 11 cycles and used a J-beta primer mix along with a sample-barcoded 5' primer. A template-switch 5' adaptor carrying 12 random nucleotides introduced a unique molecular identifier onto each TCR beta cDNA molecule. Each sample yielded at least 2.5 million CDR3-containing paired-end reads. All of the RNA was converted into first-strand cDNA using the Mint cDNA synthesis kit, with a TRBC-specific oligonucleotide serving as the primer. Following uracil-DNA glycosylase treatment, a first 18-cycle PCR with universal primers M1SS and BC2_uni_R was performed on all cDNA. In the original analysis: Each sample was normalized by randomly selecting 1 million high-quality reads, each carrying a distinct molecular identifier. Instead of being binned into consensus sequences, reads with shared molecular identifiers were discarded. MiTCR, with a Q25 quality threshold and the strictest error-elimination algorithm, was used for CDR3 identification, clonotype clustering and error correction. Lower-bound total TCR beta diversity was estimated with a nonparametric unseen species model using Euler transformation. Using fastp trimming at Q25 and MiXCR clonotype assembly, TCRdb reanalyzed the public sequencing data and kept in-frame beta chains. Under each unique CDR3 protein, matching rows form one entry showing the most common genes and DNA. Clone size and V and J calls follow TCRdb, not the original study. Recorded for this sample are roughly 2 million distinct CDR3 sequences; 40% to 55% of them occurred a single time. The ten largest account for around 2.1% of the sample.

Trimming at the junction amounts to 6 bases on V and 6 bases on J, and the germline ends lie 9 bases apart. As encoded in the germline V gene (reference sequence), CDR1 is MNHEY while CDR2 is SMNVEV. Measured from the cysteine to the phenylalanine, the CDR3 is 12 residues long. This entry keeps only the CDR3 DNA: 36 bases, framed from base 1. In its sample, this clonotype was seen many times. It has no known antigen specificity. Per-nucleotide qualities are absent, and no much larger clonotype sits a single base away. The investigation overall reported the following: Donor CMV infection status was unknown, potentially confounding age-related changes in expanded clonotypes. Bulk unsorted PBMC profiling prevented conclusive comparison of naive and antigen-experienced compartments. Estimates of total diversity from one million sequenced T cells were regarded as lower bounds and underestimates. As age increased, observed TCR beta diversity per million T cells dropped in a roughly linear way, and a significant reduction was already evident by age 40. Observed TCR beta diversity correlated strongly with the percentage of naive T cells measured by flow cytometry. Compared with the aged group, the long-lived group had more naive CD4+ T cells, fewer expanded clones and increased TCR diversity, a pattern suggesting age selection.

Donors were 35 to 40 systemically healthy Caucasian individuals from Russia aged 6 to 90 years. Each donor gave 8 to 10 milliliters of peripheral blood, drawn into EDTA-treated Vacutainer tubes. Ficoll-Paque density-gradient centrifugation was used to isolate PBMCs, with at least 6.5 million per sample. Trizol reagent was used to extract total RNA from PBMCs, with at least 5.5 micrograms per sample. Naive CD45RAhigh/CD27high T cell percentages were measured by flow cytometry on a PBMC aliquot from every donor. This sequence originates from a woman between 40 and 55 years old in good health. This chain is built from TRBV27 and TRBJ2-1; the D segment cannot be called with confidence. Material for sequencing was blood. CDR3 protein: CASSLRSNEQFF. The DNA sequence is given as TGTGCCAGCAGCCTAAGGAGCAATGAGCAGTTCTTC.